This note documents a single T cell receptor beta chain sequence. V gave up 2 bases and J gave up 4 bases; unmatched junction bases: 9. CDR3 length: 18 amino acids. In germline, CDR1 is SGHVS, CDR2 FNYEAQ. Sequenced patients had shown CD8+CD57+ cell expansion by flow cytometry. TCR beta VDJ and CDR3 profiles were obtained from a genomic DNA template. TCRdb recomputed calls from the reads with MiXCR, one row per CDR3 protein. Altogether roughly 80,000 distinct CDR3 sequences are present, around 70% being singletons, with the ten largest covering around 80%. The source of the sample is a study of CD8+CD57+ T cells in acquired aplastic anemia. Looking at the study overall: DNA per sorted CD4+ or CD8+ sample ranged roughly 0.19 to 30 ug, averaging about 2.9 ug.

The receptor's source is a human donor with aplastic anemia. The chain is built from TRBV7-6 and TRBJ2-5; 14 bases line up with TRBD2. The sample consisted of sorted CD4+, CD8+, or CD8+CD57+ T cells (not recorded which) from PBMCs. CDR3 DNA sequence: TGTGCCAGCAGCTTATTAGATTTGGGACTAGCGGGAGCAGAGACCCAGTACTTC. It yields the protein CASSLLDLGLAGAETQYF.